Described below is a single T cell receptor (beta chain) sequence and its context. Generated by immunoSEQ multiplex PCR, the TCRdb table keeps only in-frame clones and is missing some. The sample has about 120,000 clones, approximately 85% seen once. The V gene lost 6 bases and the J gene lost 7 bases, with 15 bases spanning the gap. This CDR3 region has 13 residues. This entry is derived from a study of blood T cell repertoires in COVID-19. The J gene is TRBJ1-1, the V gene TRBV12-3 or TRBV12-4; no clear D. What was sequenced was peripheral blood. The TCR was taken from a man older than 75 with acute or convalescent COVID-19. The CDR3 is CASSSLPPVEAFF. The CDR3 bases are TGTGCCAGCAGCTCCCTCCCCCCAGTTGAAGCTTTCTTT.